This T cell receptor (beta chain) was sequenced during a study of blood T cells in healthy people across ages. Study information: Capture by template switching was about one barcoded beta molecule per two T cells. Whole-study results and caveats: Diversity estimates drawn from one million T cells were deemed underestimates. In older individuals, TCR beta diversity per million T cells was lower, falling roughly linearly with age.

As for this clonotype: The antigen remains unidentified.

The CDR3 sequence is 13 residues long. Germline V CDR1 and CDR2: SEHNR, FQNEAQ (reference sequence). After removal of 4 bases from V and 7 bases from J, the junction contained 6 bases not matched to a gene. Next came a second PCR, run for about 7 to 12 cycles, which used a sample-barcoded 5' primer along with a J-beta primer mix. Each of the samples gave a minimum of 3 million paired-end reads that contained CDR3. One entry per CDR3 protein results from TCRdb running MiXCR on the 5' RACE reads. This table holds 1.5 million to 2 million distinct CDR3 sequences, just under 50% found once. This receptor was identified in a woman aged 35 to 49 in good health. This rearrangement joins TRBV7-9 to TRBJ1-2; 7 bases agree with TRBD1. Sequences were obtained from blood. CDR3: CASSSGQFFGYTF. In DNA form, the CDR3 reads TGTGCCAGCAGCTCGGGACAGTTTTTTGGCTACACCTTC. The entire variable domain, with the rest obtained from reference TRBV7-9 and TRBJ1-2, is as follows: DTGVSQNPRHKITKRGQNVTFRCDPISEHNRLYWYRQTLGQGPEFLTYFQNEAQLEKSRLLSDRFSAERPKGSFSTLEIQRTEQGDSAMYLCASSSGQFFGYTFGSGTRLTVV.